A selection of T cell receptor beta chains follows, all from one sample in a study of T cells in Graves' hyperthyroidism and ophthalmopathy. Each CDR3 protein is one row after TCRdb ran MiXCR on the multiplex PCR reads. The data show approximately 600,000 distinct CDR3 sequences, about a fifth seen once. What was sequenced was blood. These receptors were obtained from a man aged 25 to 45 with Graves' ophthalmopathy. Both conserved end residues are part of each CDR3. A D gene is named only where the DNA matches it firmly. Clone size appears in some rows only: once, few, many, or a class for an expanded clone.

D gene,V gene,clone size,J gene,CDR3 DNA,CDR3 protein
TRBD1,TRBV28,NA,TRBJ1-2,TGTGCCAGCAGTGCACGGGACAGGAGCTTCTATGGCTACACCTTC,CASSARDRSFYGYTF
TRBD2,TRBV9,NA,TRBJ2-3,TGTGCCAGCAGCCCTCCAATGGGGGTAGCGGGGGATACGCAGTATTTT,CASSPPMGVAGDTQYF
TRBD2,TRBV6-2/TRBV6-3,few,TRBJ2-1,TGTGCCAGCAGTTCGGCTAGCGGGCTATACAATGAGCAGTTCTTC,CASSSASGLYNEQFF
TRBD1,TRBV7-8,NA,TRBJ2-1,TGTGCCAGCAGCTTAGTTGAGGGGGCCTCGCTTGGTGAGCAGTTCTTC,CASSLVEGASLGEQFF
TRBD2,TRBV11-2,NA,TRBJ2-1,TGTGCCAGCAGCTTGGGGAGGACTAGGCAGTTCTTC,CASSLGRTRQFF
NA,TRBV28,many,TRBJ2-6,TGTGCCAGCAGTTTGTATGTCTCTGGGGCCAACGTCCTGACTTTC,CASSLYVSGANVLTF
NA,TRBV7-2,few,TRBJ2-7,TGTGCCAGCAGCTTCGCTCAGGGGGGGACCTACGAGCAGTACTTC,CASSFAQGGTYEQYF
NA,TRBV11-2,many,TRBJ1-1,TGTGCCAGCAGCTTGATGGCAGGGAACACTGAAGCTTTCTTT,CASSLMAGNTEAFF
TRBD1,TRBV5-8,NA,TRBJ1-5,TGTGCCAGCAGTCTACAGGGGTCCAGTCAGCCCCAGCATTTT,CASSLQGSSQPQHF
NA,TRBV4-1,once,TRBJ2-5,TGCGCCAGCAGCCTCCCCTCAGAGACCCAGTACTTC,CASSLPSETQYF
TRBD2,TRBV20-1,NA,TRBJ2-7,TGCAGCGCTAGAGATTGGCGGGAGACTTCCTACGAGCAGTACTTC,CSARDWRETSYEQYF
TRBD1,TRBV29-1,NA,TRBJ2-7,TGCAGCGTTGCATTTAGAGGACAGGGGGAGCAGTACTTC,CSVAFRGQGEQYF
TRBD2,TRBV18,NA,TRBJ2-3,TGTGCCAGCTCACCATCGACTAGCGGGAGGGATACGCAGTATTTT,CASSPSTSGRDTQYF
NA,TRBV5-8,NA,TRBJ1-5,TGTGCCAGCAGCTTGTGGGGGCGAGGGGGACAGCCCCAGCATTTT,CASSLWGRGGQPQHF
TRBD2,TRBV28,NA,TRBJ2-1,TGTGCCAGCCGGGGACTAGCGGGAGTCGACGATGAGCAGTTCTTC,CASRGLAGVDDEQFF
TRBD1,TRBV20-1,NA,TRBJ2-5,TGCAGTGCTCGGACAGGGGGACAAGAGACCCAGTACTTC,CSARTGGQETQYF
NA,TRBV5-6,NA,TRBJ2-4,TGTGCCAGCAGCTTCGGGACACCTATTACCAAAAACATTCAGTACTTC,CASSFGTPITKNIQYF
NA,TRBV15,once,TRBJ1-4,TGTGCCACCAACAGGGATCTCAATGAAAAACTGTTTTTT,CATNRDLNEKLFF
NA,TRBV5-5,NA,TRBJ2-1,TGTGCCAGCAGCCCAACCCTAGGGTCCGGCAATGAGCAGTTCTTC,CASSPTLGSGNEQFF
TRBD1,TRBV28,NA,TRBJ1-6,TGTGCCAGCAGGACGCCTCAGGGACAGAGAAATTCACCCCTCCACTTT,CASRTPQGQRNSPLHF
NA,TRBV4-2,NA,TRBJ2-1,TGTGCCAGCAGCCAAGAATGGGGTAGCCCCTGGTATCCCTACAATGAGCAGTTCTTC,CASSQEWGSPWYPYNEQFF
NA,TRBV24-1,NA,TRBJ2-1,TGTGCCACCAGTGACCCAATGAGCTCCTACAATGAGCAGTTCTTC,CATSDPMSSYNEQFF
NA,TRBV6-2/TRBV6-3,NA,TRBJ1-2,TGTGCCAGCAGTTCCCAGGAGTATGGCTACACCTTC,CASSSQEYGYTF
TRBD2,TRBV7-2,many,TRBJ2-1,TGTGCCAGCAGCCCAGGCGGTACTAGCGGGAGGAATGAGCAGTTCTTC,CASSPGGTSGRNEQFF
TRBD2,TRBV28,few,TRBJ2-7,TGTGCCAGCAGTTTAGGGACTAGCGGGGAGCGGTACGAGCAGTACTTC,CASSLGTSGERYEQYF
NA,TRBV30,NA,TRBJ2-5,TGTGCCTGGAGTGTAGGGGGACTCCTCAACTTC,CAWSVGGLLNF
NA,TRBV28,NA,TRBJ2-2,TGTGCCAGCAGTGACCGATCAGGGGTCGGGGAGCTGTTTTTT,CASSDRSGVGELFF
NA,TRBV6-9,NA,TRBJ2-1,TGTGCCAGCAGTTACTACCCGGGTGAGCAGTTCTTC,CASSYYPGEQFF
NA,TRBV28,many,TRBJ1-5,TGTGCGGGCAAGGCGCAGGTCGGCAATCAGCCCCAGCATTTT,CAGKAQVGNQPQHF
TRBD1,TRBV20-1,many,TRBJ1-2,TGCAGTGCTAGACCTCAGGGGGCGGATGGCTACACCTTC,CSARPQGADGYTF
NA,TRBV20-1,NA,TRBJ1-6,TGCAGTGCTAGAGTGGCGGGGGCCTATAATTCACCCCTCCACTTT,CSARVAGAYNSPLHF
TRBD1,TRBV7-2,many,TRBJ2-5,TGTGCCAGCAGCTTAGGAACAGGTGCAGGGGGAGAGACCCAGTACTTC,CASSLGTGAGGETQYF
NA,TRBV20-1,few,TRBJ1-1,TGCAGTGCTACCAGGCCGGGACAGAACACTGAAGCTTTCTTT,CSATRPGQNTEAFF
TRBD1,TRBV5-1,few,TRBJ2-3,TGCGCCAGCAGCTTGGACAGGGGAGTTATAGATACGCAGTATTTT,CASSLDRGVIDTQYF
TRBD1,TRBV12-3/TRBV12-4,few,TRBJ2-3,TGTGCCAGCAGAGCTACAGGGGGCTTCAGGGATACGCAGTATTTT,CASRATGGFRDTQYF
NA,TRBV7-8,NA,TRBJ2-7,TGTGCCAGCAGCCCGGCGGCAGGGTCCTACGAGCAGTACTTC,CASSPAAGSYEQYF